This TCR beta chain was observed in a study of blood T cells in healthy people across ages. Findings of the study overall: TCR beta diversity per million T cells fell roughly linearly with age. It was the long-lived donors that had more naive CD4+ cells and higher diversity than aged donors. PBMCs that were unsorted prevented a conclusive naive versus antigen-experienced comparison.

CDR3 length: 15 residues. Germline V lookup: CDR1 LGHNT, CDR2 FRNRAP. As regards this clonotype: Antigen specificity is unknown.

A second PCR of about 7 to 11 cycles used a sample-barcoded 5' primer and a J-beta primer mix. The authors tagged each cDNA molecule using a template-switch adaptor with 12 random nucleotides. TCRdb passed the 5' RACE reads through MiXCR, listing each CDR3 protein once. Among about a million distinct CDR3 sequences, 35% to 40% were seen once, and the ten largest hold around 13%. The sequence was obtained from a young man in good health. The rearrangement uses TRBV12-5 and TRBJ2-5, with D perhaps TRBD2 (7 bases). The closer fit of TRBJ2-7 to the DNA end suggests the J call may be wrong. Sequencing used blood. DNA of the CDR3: TGTGCTAGTGGGCCAGGGCGGGGGCCCTATTACGAGCAGTACTTC. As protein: CASGPGRGPYYEQYF.